The 19 T cell receptor beta chains listed next were all sequenced from one sample in a study of CD8 T cells in ankylosing spondylitis. TCRdb fed the 5' RACE reads into MiXCR, producing one record per CDR3 protein. The sample carries under 200,000 distinct CDR3 sequences, roughly 13% recorded once. Specimen: blood, either unsorted or a sorted T cell fraction (not recorded which). These receptor sequences come from a female donor with ankylosing spondylitis or in good health (not recorded which).

This clonotype was picked up a small number of times. The V gene is TRBV6-2 or TRBV6-3, the J gene TRBJ2-4; 7 bases match TRBD1. Germline V gene data show CDR1 as MNHEY and CDR2 as SVGEGT. The CDR3 runs 19 residues. J was trimmed by 1 base and V by 8 bases; bases with no gene match: 20. The CDR3 bases are TGTGCCAGCCTCTCTACGACAGGGCTCCTTACCACGGCCAAAAACATTCAGTACTTC. Its protein product is CASLSTTGLLTTAKNIQYF.

Comment on this clonotype: This may be a read error: a much more frequent sequence differs by one nucleotide. The V and J genes are TRBV12-3 or TRBV12-4 and TRBJ2-1, with D unresolved. The CDR3 runs to 12 residues. CDR3: CPSSPIRNEQFF. The CDR3 DNA sequence: TGTCCCAGCAGCCCGATCCGAAATGAGCAGTTCTTC.

In this sample, this clonotype turned up many times. CDR3 in amino acids: CASRSPWGENIQYF. In DNA, the CDR3 is TGTGCCAGCAGATCCCCGTGGGGCGAAAACATTCAGTACTTC. This rearrangement joins TRBV6-2 or TRBV6-3 to TRBJ2-4, with D maybe TRBD1 (5 bases). V lost 6 bases, J lost 5 bases, and 14 bases lay in between. The CDR3 has 14 residues. Germline lookup yields CDR1 MNHEY and CDR2 SVGEGT.

This clonotype was observed many times. This chain connects TRBV27 to TRBJ2-7; maybe TRBD2 (7 bases). The CDR3 is made up of 14 amino acids. The germline gives CDR1 MNHEY, CDR2 SMNVEV (reference sequence). Between the trimmed V and J ends, which lost 10 bases and 3 bases, there was a span of 19 bases. The chain's CDR3 is CATGRGRDFYEQYF. CDR3 nucleotides: TGTGCCACCGGGCGGGGGCGAGACTTCTACGAGCAGTACTTC.

This clonotype was observed at least ten times. V gene TRBV3-1 combines with J gene TRBJ2-3; D remains unclear. In germline, CDR1 is LGHDT, CDR2 YNNKEL (reference sequence). There are 11 residues in the CDR3. The V and J ends lost 3 bases and 5 bases respectively, with 3 bases between them. CDR3 nucleotides: TGTGCCAGCAGCCAGGGAGATACGCAGTATTTT. Translation: CASSQGDTQYF.

V is TRBV7-2 and J is TRBJ1-1; possible D gene TRBD1, 5 bases. Germline loops: CDR1 SGHTA, CDR2 FQGNSA. The CDR3 runs to 16 residues. V lost 4 bases, J lost 0 bases, and 15 bases lay in between. CDR3 in amino acids: CASSSGGDVLNTEAFF. CDR3 in DNA: TGTGCCAGCAGCTCGGGAGGGGACGTATTGAACACTGAAGCTTTCTTT.

This clonotype has just a few counts. The rearrangement links TRBV20-1 to TRBJ2-2; TRBD2 matches 9 bases. Germline V gene data show CDR1 as DFQATT and CDR2 as SNEGSKA (reference sequence). CDR3 length: 14 amino acids. The trim removed 5 bases at V and 4 bases at J, leaving 5 bases unmatched. This chain's CDR3 is CSARSGSATGELFF. In nucleotides, the CDR3 is TGCAGTGCTCGTAGCGGGAGCGCCACCGGGGAGCTGTTTTTT.

CDR3 nucleotide sequence: TGTGCCAGCAGTTTTCCCACTGAAGCTTTCTTT. Translated: CASSFPTEAFF. The gene calls are TRBV28 and TRBJ1-1; D is unresolved. CDR3 length: 11 residues. The V end lost 3 bases, the J end lost 4 bases, and 3 bases lay between the germline ends. Germline CDR1 and CDR2: MDHEN and SYDVKM.

The chain has TRBV7-6 and TRBJ2-1; D is unresolved. The CDR3 contains 15 residues. Germline V gene sequence: CDR1 SGHVS, CDR2 FNYEAQ. The V end was cut by 2 bases, the J end by 0 bases, with 8 bases between. CDR3 protein: CASSLKASSYNEQFF. The DNA of the CDR3 is TGTGCCAGCAGCTTAAAGGCTAGCTCCTACAATGAGCAGTTCTTC.

This clonotype was detected many times. V usage is TRBV5-1 and J usage is TRBJ1-2, with 11 bases aligning to TRBD1. J lost 4 bases, V lost 4 bases, and 6 bases had no gene match. Germline CDR1 is SGHRS and CDR2 is YFSETQ. The CDR3 totals 15 residues. This CDR3 reads CASSTGTGGSYGYTF. DNA of the CDR3: TGCGCCAGCAGCACCGGGACAGGGGGGAGCTATGGCTACACCTTC.

This clonotype occurred many times. The chain uses TRBV27 and TRBJ2-1; 13 positions agree with TRBD2. The length of the CDR3 is 20 residues. The germline V gene encodes CDR1 MNHEY and CDR2 SMNVEV (reference sequence). The J segment lost 0 bases and the V segment lost 6 bases, leaving 14 bases of the junction unmatched. This chain's CDR3 is CASRVQIPGLAGISYNEQFF. The CDR3 DNA is TGTGCCAGCAGGGTACAAATCCCGGGACTAGCGGGAATCTCCTACAATGAGCAGTTCTTC.

This clonotype showed up many times. The rearrangement uses TRBV6-5 and TRBJ2-7; D is possibly TRBD2 (5 bases). The CDR3 runs to 14 residues. V lost 0 bases to trimming and J lost 3 bases, with 9 bases between them. The germline CDR1 and CDR2 sequences are MNHEY and SVGAGI. Here the CDR3 reads CASSYSFEGYEQYF. As DNA, the CDR3 is TGTGCCAGCAGTTACTCTTTCGAGGGCTACGAGCAGTACTTC.

This clonotype was detected ten times or more. The chain carries TRBV20-1 and TRBJ1-5, with 8 bases matching TRBD1. Per the germline V gene, CDR1 is DFQATT and CDR2 is SNEGSKA (reference sequence). The V gene end was trimmed by 3 bases and the J gene end by 7 bases; junction bases not matched to a gene: 2. There are 12 residues in the CDR3. The CDR3 here is CSARDRAQPQHF. CDR3 nucleotide sequence: TGCAGTGCTAGGGACAGGGCCCAGCCCCAGCATTTT.

This clonotype came up many times. V and J are TRBV6-2 or TRBV6-3 and TRBJ2-4; D may correspond to TRBD1 or TRBD2 (6 bases each). Germline V lookup: CDR1 MNHEY, CDR2 SVGEGT. The V gene lost 2 bases and the J gene lost 5 bases, with 10 bases spanning the gap. The CDR3 has 14 amino acids. For the CDR3, the DNA is TGTGCCAGCAGTTACGGGGGGCTAGAAAACATTCAGTACTTC. The encoded protein is CASSYGGLENIQYF.

About this clonotype itself: A much larger clone lies one base from this, so it may be a read error. The chain carries TRBV7-2 and TRBJ2-7, with D perhaps matching TRBD1 (5 bases). The CDR3 is 15 residues long. The V end was cut by 7 bases, the J end by 4 bases, with 20 bases between. CDR1 and CDR2 (germline): SGHTA, FQGNSA. CDR3 region: CASNPDRTKLYEQYF. CDR3 DNA: TGTGCCAGCAACCCCGACAGAACCAAATTGTACGAGCAGTACTTC. Together with reference TRBV7-2 and TRBJ2-7, the CDR3 gives the full variable domain: GAGVSQSPSNKVTEKGKDVELRCDPISGHTALYWYRQSLGQGLEFLIYFQGNSAPDKSGLPSDRFSAERTGGSVSTLTIQRTQQEDSAVYLCASNPDRTKLYEQYFGPGTRLTVT.

The CDR3 is CASSLNLAGGLRETQYF. DNA of the CDR3: TGTGCCAGCAGCTTAAATCTAGCGGGAGGGCTCAGGGAGACCCAGTACTTC. The chain combines TRBV11-2 with TRBJ2-5, with TRBD2 matching 12 bases. V was clipped by 2 bases and J by 5 bases; unmatched bases: 9. Germline CDR1 reads SGHAT; CDR2 reads FQNNGV. The CDR3 totals 17 residues.

This clonotype has ten or more counts. V gene TRBV28 combines with J gene TRBJ2-4, with 14 bases lining up with TRBD2. J was trimmed by 6 bases and V by 4 bases; bases with no gene match: 5. Germline values: CDR1 MDHEN, CDR2 SYDVKM. This CDR3 is 16 amino acids long. CDR3 sequence reads: CASSSTGTSGRNIQYF. The CDR3 DNA is TGTGCCAGCAGTTCTACCGGGACTAGCGGGAGAAACATTCAGTACTTC.

In this sample, this clonotype turned up many times. The V gene is TRBV5-6, the J gene TRBJ1-2, with a tentative D call TRBD1 (6 bases). Germline CDR1 SGHDT, CDR2 YYEEEE. The CDR3 has 14 residues. The V gene lost 4 bases and the J gene lost 7 bases, with 17 bases spanning the gap. The CDR3 loop is CASSLAGALGGYTF. DNA for the CDR3: TGTGCCAGCAGCCTGGCAGGGGCGCTTGGTGGCTACACCTTC.

This clonotype was picked up many times. This chain joins TRBV20-1 and TRBJ2-7; the D is unclear. The germline V and J ends were trimmed by 0 bases and 7 bases, with 7 bases remaining between them. CDR1 and CDR2 (germline): DFQATT, SNEGSKA (reference sequence). The CDR3 consists of 11 residues. CDR3 bases: TGCAGTGCTAGAGATTTCGGGGAGCAGTACTTC. The encoded protein is CSARDFGEQYF.